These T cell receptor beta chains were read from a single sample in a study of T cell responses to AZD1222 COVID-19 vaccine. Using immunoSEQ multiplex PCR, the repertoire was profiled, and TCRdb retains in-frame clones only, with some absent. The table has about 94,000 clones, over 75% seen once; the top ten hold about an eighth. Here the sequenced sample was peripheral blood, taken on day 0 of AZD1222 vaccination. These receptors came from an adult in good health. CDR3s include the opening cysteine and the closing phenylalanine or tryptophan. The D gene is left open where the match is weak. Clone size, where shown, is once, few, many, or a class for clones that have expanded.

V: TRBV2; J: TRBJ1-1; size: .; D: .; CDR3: CASSEPQGRSTEAFF; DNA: TGTGCCAGCAGTGAACCGCAGGGGCGCTCCACTGAAGCTTTCTTT
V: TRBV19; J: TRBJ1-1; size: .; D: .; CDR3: CASSIEGRSTEAFF; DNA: TGTGCCAGTAGTATTGAGGGTCGGAGCACTGAAGCTTTCTTT
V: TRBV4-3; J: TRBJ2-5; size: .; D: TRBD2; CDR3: CASSQRVNPGMGGETQYF; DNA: TGCGCCAGCAGCCAAAGGGTCAATCCCGGGATGGGAGGGGAGACCCAGTACTTC
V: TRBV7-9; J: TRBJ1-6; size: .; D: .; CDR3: CASSQENPSSPLHF; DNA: TGTGCCAGCAGCCAGGAGAATCCGAGTTCACCCCTCCACTTT
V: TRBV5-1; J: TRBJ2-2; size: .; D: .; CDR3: CASSLETGELFF; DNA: TGCGCCAGCAGCTTGGAGACCGGGGAGCTGTTTTTT
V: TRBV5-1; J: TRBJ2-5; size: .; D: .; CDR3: CASSSVPTGETQYF; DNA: TGCGCCAGCAGCTCCGTGCCCACAGGAGAGACCCAGTACTTC
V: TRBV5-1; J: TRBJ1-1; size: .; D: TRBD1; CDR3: CASSLAGPGQANTEAFF; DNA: TGCGCCAGCAGCTTGGCCGGACCGGGACAGGCGAACACTGAAGCTTTCTTT
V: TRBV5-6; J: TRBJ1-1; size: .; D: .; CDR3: CASSWGGWNTEAFF; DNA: TGTGCCAGCAGTTGGGGAGGGTGGAACACTGAAGCTTTCTTT
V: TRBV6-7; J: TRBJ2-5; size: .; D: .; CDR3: CASSSLCEGQETQYF; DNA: TGTGCCAGCAGTTCCCTTTGTGAGGGACAAGAGACCCAGTACTTC
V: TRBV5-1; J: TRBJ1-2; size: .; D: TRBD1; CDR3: CASRRDRGVDGYTF; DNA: TGCGCCAGCAGAAGAGACAGGGGCGTTGACGGCTACACCTTC
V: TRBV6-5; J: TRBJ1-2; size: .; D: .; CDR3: CASGREGGNYGYTF; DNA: TGTGCCAGCGGCCGAGAGGGCGGCAACTATGGCTACACCTTC
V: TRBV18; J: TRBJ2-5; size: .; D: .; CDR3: CASSPGLFGTQYF; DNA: TGTGCCAGCTCACCGGGACTTTTTGGGACCCAGTACTTC
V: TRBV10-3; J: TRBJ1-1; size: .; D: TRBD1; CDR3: CAISESGTGATEAFF; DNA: TGTGCCATCAGTGAGTCCGGGACAGGGGCCACTGAAGCTTTCTTT
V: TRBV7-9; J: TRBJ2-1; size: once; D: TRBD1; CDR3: CASSLEGTVYNEQFF; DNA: TGTGCCAGCAGCTTAGAGGGGACAGTGTACAATGAGCAGTTCTTC
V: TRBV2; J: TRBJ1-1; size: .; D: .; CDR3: CASSDSAGTTKTEAFF; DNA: TGTGCCAGCAGTGATTCGGCAGGTACCACTAAAACTGAAGCTTTCTTT
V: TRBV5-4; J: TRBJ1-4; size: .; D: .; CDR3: CASSPDPNEKLFF; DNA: TGTGCCAGCAGCCCAGATCCTAATGAAAAACTGTTTTTT
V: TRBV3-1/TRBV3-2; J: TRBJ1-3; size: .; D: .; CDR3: CASSPTKGGNTIYF; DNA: TGTGCCAGCAGCCCTACGAAGGGTGGGAACACCATATATTTT
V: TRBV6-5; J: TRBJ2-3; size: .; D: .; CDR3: CGSGPTTDTQYF; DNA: TGTGGATCGGGACCAACCACAGATACGCAGTATTTT
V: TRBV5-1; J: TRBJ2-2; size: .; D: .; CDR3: CASSLDRAAGELFF; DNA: TGCGCCAGCAGCTTGGACAGGGCCGCCGGGGAGCTGTTTTTT
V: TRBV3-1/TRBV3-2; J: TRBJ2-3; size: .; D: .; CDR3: CASSQVRGHYTDTQYF; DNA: TGTGCCAGCAGCCAAGTCCGGGGTCACTACACAGATACGCAGTATTTT
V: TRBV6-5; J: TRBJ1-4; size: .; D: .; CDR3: CASRYLWDRINEKLFF; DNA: TGTGCCAGCAGATACCTCTGGGACCGGATTAATGAAAAACTGTTTTTT
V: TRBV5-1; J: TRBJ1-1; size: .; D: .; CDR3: CASRAAVTLNTEAFF; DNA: TGCGCCAGCAGGGCAGCCGTAACTTTGAACACTGAAGCTTTCTTT
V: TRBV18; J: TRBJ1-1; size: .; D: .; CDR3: CASSPSRGWGTEAFF; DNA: TGTGCCAGCTCACCATCGAGGGGTTGGGGCACTGAAGCTTTCTTT
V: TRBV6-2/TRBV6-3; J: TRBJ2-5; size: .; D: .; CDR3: CASSLIRAGGETQYF; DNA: TGTGCCAGCAGTTTAATTAGGGCGGGCGGAGAGACCCAGTACTTC
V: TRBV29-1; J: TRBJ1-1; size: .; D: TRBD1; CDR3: CSVGTGDVWNTEAFF; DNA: TGCAGCGTGGGGACAGGGGATGTATGGAACACTGAAGCTTTCTTT
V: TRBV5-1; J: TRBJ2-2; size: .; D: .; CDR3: CASSPPVAAPTGELFF; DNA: TGCGCCAGCAGCCCCCCTGTGGCAGCTCCCACCGGGGAGCTGTTTTTT
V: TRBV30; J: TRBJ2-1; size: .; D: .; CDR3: CAWSFAQHGEQFF; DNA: TGTGCCTGGAGTTTTGCTCAACACGGTGAGCAGTTCTTC
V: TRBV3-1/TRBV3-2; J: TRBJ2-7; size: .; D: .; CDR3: CASSHTWSSYEQYF; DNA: TGTGCCAGCAGCCACACATGGAGCTCCTACGAGCAGTACTTC
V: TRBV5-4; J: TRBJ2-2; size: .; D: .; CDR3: CASSPANTGELFF; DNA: TGTGCCAGCAGCCCCGCGAACACCGGGGAGCTGTTTTTT
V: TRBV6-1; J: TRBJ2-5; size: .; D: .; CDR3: CASSAAPRGAQETQYF; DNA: TGTGCCAGCAGTGCCGCTCCTAGGGGAGCCCAAGAGACCCAGTACTTC
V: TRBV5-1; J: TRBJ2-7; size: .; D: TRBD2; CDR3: CASRGLAVSYEQYF; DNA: TGCGCCAGCAGGGGACTAGCGGTGAGCTACGAGCAGTACTTC
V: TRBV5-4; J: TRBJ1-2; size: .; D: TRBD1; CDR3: CASSSATGRFYGYTF; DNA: TGTGCCAGCAGTTCCGCGACAGGGAGGTTTTATGGCTACACCTTC
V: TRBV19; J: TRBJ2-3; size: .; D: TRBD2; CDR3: CASSSGSGGLSDTQYF; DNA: TGTGCCAGTAGTTCTGGTAGCGGGGGGCTCAGTGATACGCAGTATTTT
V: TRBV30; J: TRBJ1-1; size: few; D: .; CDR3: CAWSPSLGLGSRAFF; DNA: TGTGCCTGGAGTCCAAGCTTGGGACTCGGAAGCAGGGCTTTCTTT
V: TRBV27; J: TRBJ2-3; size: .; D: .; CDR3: CASSLFNSGTDTQYF; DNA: TGTGCCAGCAGTTTATTTAATTCCGGCACAGATACGCAGTATTTT
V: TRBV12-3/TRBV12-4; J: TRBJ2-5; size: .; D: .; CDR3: CASSLFEETQYF; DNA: TGTGCCAGCAGTTTATTTGAGGAGACCCAGTACTTC
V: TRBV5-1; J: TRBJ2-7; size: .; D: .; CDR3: CASSPWRGDIQGEQYF; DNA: TGCGCCAGCAGCCCTTGGAGGGGGGACATACAAGGCGAGCAGTACTTC
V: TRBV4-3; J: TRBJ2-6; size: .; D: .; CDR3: CASSQLVSGANVLTF; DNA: TGCGCCAGCAGCCAACTAGTCTCCGGGGCCAACGTCCTGACTTTC
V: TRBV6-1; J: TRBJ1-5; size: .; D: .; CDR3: CASSEQGGRDANQPQHF; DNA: TGTGCCAGCAGTGAACAAGGTGGAAGGGACGCCAATCAGCCCCAGCATTTT
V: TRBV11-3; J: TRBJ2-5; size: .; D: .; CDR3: CASSPNRGGETQYF; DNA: TGTGCCAGCAGCCCCAACAGGGGAGGAGAGACCCAGTACTTC
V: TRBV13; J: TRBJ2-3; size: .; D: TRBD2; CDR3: CASSLGASGGASGTDTQYF; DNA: TGTGCCAGCAGCTTAGGAGCTAGCGGGGGGGCCTCAGGGACAGATACGCAGTATTTT
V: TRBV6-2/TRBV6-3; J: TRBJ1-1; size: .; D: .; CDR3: CASSPAGQTEAFF; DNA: TGTGCCAGCAGCCCCGCCGGTCAGACTGAAGCTTTCTTT
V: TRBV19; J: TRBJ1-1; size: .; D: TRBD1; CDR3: CASSITGGTEAFF; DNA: TGTGCCAGTAGTATAACAGGGGGGACTGAAGCTTTCTTT
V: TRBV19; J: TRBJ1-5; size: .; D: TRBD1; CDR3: CASTRTGPIPSNQPQHF; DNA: TGTGCCAGTACTCGGACAGGGCCGATTCCGAGCAATCAGCCCCAGCATTTT
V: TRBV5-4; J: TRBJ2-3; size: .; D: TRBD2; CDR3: CASSPTTSGLVGDTQYF; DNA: TGTGCCAGCAGTCCTACGACTAGCGGGTTGGTAGGAGATACGCAGTATTTT
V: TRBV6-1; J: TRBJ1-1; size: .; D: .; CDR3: CASSESQGAGGNTEAFF; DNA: TGTGCCAGCAGTGAGAGCCAGGGCGCGGGGGGGAACACTGAAGCTTTCTTT
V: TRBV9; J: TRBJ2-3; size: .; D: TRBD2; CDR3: CASSSSGGRGLGHTQYF; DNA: TGTGCCAGCAGCTCCTCGGGGGGACGGGGTCTGGGTCATACGCAGTATTTT
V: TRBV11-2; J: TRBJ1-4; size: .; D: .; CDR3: CASSRDTNEKLFF; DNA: TGTGCCAGCAGCCGGGACACTAATGAAAAACTGTTTTTT
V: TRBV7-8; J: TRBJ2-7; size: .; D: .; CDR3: CASSLDVGNYEQYF; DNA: TGTGCCAGCAGCTTAGATGTGGGGAATTACGAGCAGTACTTC
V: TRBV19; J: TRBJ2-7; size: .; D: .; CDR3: CASSIDLQGGSYEQYF; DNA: TGTGCCAGTAGTATAGATCTCCAGGGGGGCTCCTACGAGCAGTACTTC
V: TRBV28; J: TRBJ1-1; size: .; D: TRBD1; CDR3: CASTMTGAYAVGEAFF; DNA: TGTGCCAGCACCATGACAGGGGCCTATGCGGTAGGTGAAGCTTTCTTT
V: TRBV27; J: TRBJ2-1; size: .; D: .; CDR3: CASKEGAYNEQFF; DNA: TGTGCCAGCAAGGAGGGCGCATACAATGAGCAGTTCTTC
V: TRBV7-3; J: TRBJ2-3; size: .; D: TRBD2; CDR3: CASSSGLAGGTDTQYF; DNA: TGTGCCAGCAGCTCAGGACTAGCGGGAGGCACAGATACGCAGTATTTT
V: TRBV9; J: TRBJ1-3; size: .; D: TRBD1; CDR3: CASETGTGVGNTIYF; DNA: TGTGCCAGCGAGACCGGGACAGGGGTAGGAAACACCATATATTTT
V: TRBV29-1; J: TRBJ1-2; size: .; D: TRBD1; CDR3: CSATGESRIYGYTF; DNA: TGCAGCGCGACAGGGGAATCGCGAATCTATGGCTACACCTTC
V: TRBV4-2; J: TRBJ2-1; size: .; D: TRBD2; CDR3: CASSQVAGGTHEQFF; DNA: TGTGCCAGCAGCCAAGTAGCGGGGGGAACACATGAGCAGTTCTTC
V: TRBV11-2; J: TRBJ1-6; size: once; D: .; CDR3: CASSPRGQGGSPLHF; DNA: TGTGCCAGCAGCCCTCGGGGGCAGGGTGGTTCACCCCTCCACTTT